A single sample gave rise to the 24 T cell receptor beta chains below, sequenced in a study of CD8 T cells in Susac syndrome. Random hexamers served to reverse transcribe about 0.45 to 1 ug RNA. A single record per CDR3 protein comes from TCRdb applying MiXCR to the immunoSEQ multiplex PCR reads. The table includes some 150,000 distinct CDR3 sequences, approximately 94% detected once. The sequenced sample consisted of CD4+ T cells from PBMCs. These receptor sequences come from a human donor in good health.

This chain uses TRBV30 with TRBJ2-7; possibly TRBD2 for D (5 bases). V lost 1 base and J lost 6, with 7 bases in between. The CDR3 runs to 11 residues. Germline V gene sequence: CDR1 GTSNPN, CDR2 SVGIG (reference sequence). This chain's CDR3 is CAWSDGGEQYF. Written as DNA, the CDR3 is TGTGCCTGGAGTGATGGAGGCGAGCAGTACTTC. The variable domain in full, with the rest retrieved from reference TRBV30 and TRBJ2-7, is SQTIHQWPATLVQPVGSPLSLECTVEGTSNPNLYWYRQAAGRGLQLLFYSVGIGQISSEVPQNLSASRPQDRQFILSSKKLLLSDSGFYLCAWSDGGEQYFGPGTRLTVT.

This clonotype occurred once. CDR3 sequence reads: CASSQGVMAFF. The CDR3 nucleotides read TGTGCCAGCAGCCAGGGGGTAATGGCTTTCTTT. The chain recombines TRBV6-2 or TRBV6-3 with TRBJ1-1, with 7 bases matching TRBD1. V lost 6 bases, J lost 11 bases, and 6 bases stayed unmatched. CDR1 MNHEY and CDR2 SVGEGT come from the germline V gene. The CDR3 runs 11 residues.

The chain links TRBV7-2 to TRBJ2-5; D is perhaps TRBD1 or TRBD2 (6 bases each). V dropped 6 bases and J dropped 0 bases, with 14 bases sitting between them. The CDR3 sequence is 15 residues long. Germline-derived CDR1 and CDR2 are SGHTA and FQGNSA. The CDR3 sequence is CASRSSGQHQETQYF. The CDR3 DNA reads as TGTGCCAGCAGGAGTAGCGGACAGCACCAAGAGACCCAGTACTTC.

The chain links TRBV5-1 to TRBJ1-2; the match to TRBD1 covers 9 bases. From germline, CDR1 is SGHRS and CDR2 YFSETQ. This CDR3 region has 14 residues. The junction had 5 bases not matched to a gene; V was cut back by 4 bases and J by 4 bases. The CDR3 spells CASSEDRGFYGYTF. CDR3 DNA sequence: TGCGCCAGCAGCGAGGACAGGGGCTTCTATGGCTACACCTTC.

V gene TRBV30 combines with J gene TRBJ2-4; no clear D. CDR3 length: 12 residues. Trimming removed 1 base at V and 8 bases at J, with 9 bases between. Germline assignment: CDR1 GTSNPN and CDR2 SVGIG (reference sequence). The CDR3 loop reads CAWSGATDIQYF. The CDR3, as DNA: TGTGCCTGGAGTGGGGCGACGGACATTCAGTACTTC. Looking up the rest from reference TRBV30 and TRBJ2-4 gives the full variable domain: SQTIHQWPATLVQPVGSPLSLECTVEGTSNPNLYWYRQAAGRGLQLLFYSVGIGQISSEVPQNLSASRPQDRQFILSSKKLLLSDSGFYLCAWSGATDIQYFGAGTRLSVL.

V is TRBV20-1 and J is TRBJ1-5; no definite D call. Trimming took 1 base from V and 3 from J, leaving 7 bases between them. This CDR3 has 13 amino acids. Germline loops: CDR1 DFQATT, CDR2 SNEGSKA (reference sequence). The CDR3 nucleotides are TGCAGTGCTAGAGGGTCTCCCAATCAGCCCCAGCATTTT. It yields the protein CSARGSPNQPQHF.

J is TRBJ2-1 and V is TRBV3-1, with unresolved D. Trimming stripped 1 base from V and 8 bases from J, with 6 bases between. Germline V gene lookup returns CDR1 LGHDT and CDR2 YNNKEL (reference sequence). The CDR3 covers 12 residues. The CDR3 is CASSQVSDEQFF. The CDR3 nucleotides are TGTGCCAGCAGCCAAGTATCTGATGAGCAGTTCTTC.

The V and J genes are TRBV20-1 and TRBJ2-5, with TRBD2 as a possible D gene (5 bases). Germline V gives CDR1 DFQATT, CDR2 SNEGSKA (reference sequence). There are 11 residues in the CDR3. The CDR3, as DNA: TGCAGCCCCCCGGCGGGAGAGACCCAGTACTTC. Translating gives CSPPAGETQYF.

The chain is built from TRBV5-1 and TRBJ2-6; D not certain. The germline V gene encodes CDR1 SGHRS and CDR2 YFSETQ. The CDR3 extends over 16 amino acids. V was shortened by 3 bases and J by 0 bases, with 10 bases between the two germline ends. In DNA, the CDR3 is TGCGCCAGCAGCTCGGATTGGGACTCTGGGGCCAACGTCCTGACTTTC. This translates into CASSSDWDSGANVLTF.

This clonotype was observed once. The CDR3 protein is CATSLWTGASRRAQYF. The CDR3 region has the DNA TGTGCCACCAGCTTATGGACAGGCGCCTCGAGGAGGGCCCAGTACTTC. The chain has TRBV15 and TRBJ2-5, with D possibly TRBD1 on 7 matching bases. V was cut by 5 bases and J by 9 bases, with 25 bases left in between. In germline, CDR1 is LNHNV, CDR2 YYDKDF (reference sequence). The CDR3 runs 16 residues.

The chain is built from TRBV20-1 and TRBJ2-3; 10 nucleotides match TRBD2. With V trimmed by 6 bases and J by 2 bases, 14 bases remained unmatched. The CDR3 sequence is 17 residues long. From germline, CDR1 is DFQATT and CDR2 SNEGSKA (reference sequence). The CDR3 DNA reads TGCAGTGCGATCCCCGGGCTAGCGGGAGCACTCACAGATACGCAGTATTTT. Residues: CSAIPGLAGALTDTQYF.

This chain connects TRBV25-1 to TRBJ1-1; D might be TRBD1 (5 bases). Trimming shortened V by 7 bases and J by 7 bases, and 13 bases separated the two germline ends. This CDR3 is 12 amino acids long. The germline V gene has CDR1 MGHDK and CDR2 SYGVNS. The CDR3 DNA is TGTGCCAGCACGGAGGGGCTTGGTGAAGCTTTCTTT. As protein: CASTEGLGEAFF.

The chain has TRBV27 and TRBJ1-1, with no clear D. Trimming took 11 bases from V and 3 from J, leaving 19 bases between them. Germline lookup yields CDR1 MNHEY and CDR2 SMNVEV (reference sequence). This CDR3 comprises 14 residues. CDR3 nucleotide sequence: TGTGCCGTAAGTCCACCCGGGATACACACTGAAGCTTTCTTT. This encodes CAVSPPGIHTEAFF.

The chain has TRBV14 and TRBJ2-7; possible D gene TRBD1, 6 bases. The CDR3 has 14 residues. Germline loops: CDR1 SGHDN, CDR2 FVKESK. Trimming stripped 3 bases from V and 3 bases from J, with 12 bases between. CDR3 nucleotide sequence: TGTGCCAGCAGCCAGCCTGGGGGCTACTACGAGCAGTACTTC. Translating it yields CASSQPGGYYEQYF.

The chain joins TRBV10-1 to TRBJ2-7, with no clear D. Germline CDR1 WNHNN, CDR2 SYGVQD (reference sequence). This CDR3 has 14 residues. Trimming shortened V by 1 base and J by 2 bases, and 9 bases separated the two germline ends. The CDR3 DNA reads as TGCGCCAGCAGTGAGTTCGGCTCTCCCTACGAGCAGTACTTC. Encoded protein: CASSEFGSPYEQYF.

This clonotype showed up just once. This sequence joins TRBV7-3 and TRBJ2-5, with D maybe TRBD1 (6 bases). V was clipped by 3 bases and J by 3 bases, with 8 bases between them. CDR1 is SGHTA, CDR2 FQGTGA, per germline. CDR3 size: 13 residues. The chain's CDR3 is CASSFQGKETQYF. The DNA of the CDR3 is TGTGCCAGCAGCTTCCAGGGGAAAGAGACCCAGTACTTC.

V and J are TRBV5-1 and TRBJ2-5; unclear D gene. CDR3 length: 15 amino acids. V lost 7 bases, J lost 1 base, and 17 bases lay in between. Per germline, CDR1 SGHRS and CDR2 YFSETQ. CDR3 nucleotides: TGCGCCAGCTCCGTCGTAGGATCTCCCCAAGAGACCCAGTACTTC. This translates into CASSVVGSPQETQYF.

This clonotype came up once. The chain joins TRBV20-1 to TRBJ2-7; D unclear. The CDR3 contains 13 residues. Germline-derived CDR1 and CDR2 are DFQATT and SNEGSKA (reference sequence). Trimming pared 6 bases from V and 7 bases from J, leaving 19 bases between. The CDR3 coding sequence is TGCAGTGCGAGCACCGGGTCCTCAACAGAGCAGTACTTC. Protein product: CSASTGSSTEQYF.

The chain links TRBV5-1 to TRBJ2-5; D gene unclear. Trimming removed 4 bases from V and 0 bases from J, with 13 bases in between. Germline CDR1 reads SGHRS; CDR2 reads YFSETQ. The CDR3 sequence is 15 residues long. CDR3 loop: CASSLASEYQETQYF. The CDR3 DNA follows: TGCGCCAGCAGCCTCGCTTCAGAGTACCAAGAGACCCAGTACTTC. The full variable domain, rest sourced from reference TRBV5-1 and TRBJ2-5, is KAGVTQTPRYLIKTRGQQVTLSCSPISGHRSVSWYQQTPGQGLQFLFEYFSETQRNKGNFPGRFSGRQFSNSRSEMNVSTLELGDSALYLCASSLASEYQETQYFGPGTRLLVL.

The rearrangement uses TRBV5-6 and TRBJ2-3; D remains unclear. CDR3 length equals 16 residues. CDR1 SGHDT and CDR2 YYEEEE come from the germline V gene. Trimming removed 4 bases from V and 3 bases from J, with 18 bases in between. The DNA for the CDR3 is TGTGCCAGCAGCCTACGGACGGCCCGTCGAACAGATACGCAGTATTTT. It encodes CASSLRTARRTDTQYF.

This chain uses TRBV29-1 with TRBJ1-1; 10 bases line up with TRBD1. Germline CDR1 and CDR2: SQVTM and ANQGSEA. J was trimmed by 3 bases and V by 7 bases; bases with no gene match: 8. The CDR3 is 14 residues long. CDR3: CSARQGARDTEAFF. In DNA form, the CDR3 reads TGCAGCGCCAGACAGGGGGCGCGGGACACTGAAGCTTTCTTT.

CDR3 loop: CASSRPELARPEQYF. The CDR3, as DNA: TGTGCCAGCAGCCGCCCGGAGCTAGCGAGGCCCGAGCAGTACTTC. The chain recombines TRBV7-2 with TRBJ2-7; possible D gene TRBD2, 6 bases. Trimming left V 5 bases short and J 6 bases short, with 20 bases between. The CDR3 covers 15 residues. Germline CDR1 SGHTA, CDR2 FQGNSA.

This chain uses TRBV19 with TRBJ2-1; D is unclear. Germline CDR1 and CDR2: LNHDA and SQIVND (reference sequence). The CDR3 is 15 amino acids. V lost 7 bases to trimming and J lost 0 bases, with 13 bases between them. The CDR3, as DNA: TGTGCCAGTATAGGTCGAACACACTCCTACAATGAGCAGTTCTTC. Translated: CASIGRTHSYNEQFF.

The rearrangement links TRBV20-1 to TRBJ1-3; D gene uncertain. Per the germline V gene, CDR1 is DFQATT and CDR2 is SNEGSKA (reference sequence). Trimming took off 5 bases at V and 0 bases at J, with 11 bases between the two ends. The length of the CDR3 is 14 residues. DNA of the CDR3: TGCAGTGCTGTGGACGGATCCTCTGGAAACACCATATATTTT. Its protein is CSAVDGSSGNTIYF.